This T cell receptor (beta chain) was sequenced for a study of T cells after posttransplantation cyclophosphamide. Study-level results: Recipient CMV seropositivity and CMV reactivation strongly tracked TRB clonality. TRB overlap between skin or GI tissue T cells and blood was limited.

Concerning this clone: Its antigen is not known.

The protocol was immunoSEQ multiplex PCR, while the TCRdb copy is restricted to in-frame clones and leaves out a portion. Here the sample spans fewer than 7,000 clones, roughly three quarters being singletons. This related bone marrow graft donor gave peripheral blood on the day of marrow donation. Germline CDR1 and CDR2: SGDLS and YYNGEE. CDR3 length: 15 residues. The ends lost 0 bases at V and 7 bases at J; junction bases unmatched: 5. The specimen sequenced was memory CD4+ T cells sorted from blood. This TCR derives from a woman in her 50s in good health and a related stem cell transplant donor. The chain is built from TRBV9 and TRBJ2-1, with TRBD2 identical over 9 bases. The CDR3 spells CASSVDTSGPNEQFF. The CDR3 DNA follows: TGTGCCAGCAGCGTAGATACTAGCGGGCCGAATGAGCAGTTCTTC.